These 9 T cell receptor beta chains were all obtained from the same sample, sequenced in a study of blood T cell repertoires in COVID-19 (dated by TCRdb to the early 2020s). The library came from the immunoSEQ multiplex PCR assay. Held by TCRdb, this immuneACCESS table contains in-frame sequences only and omits some clones. Under half of the omission traces to an unresolved V gene where checked; the cause of the rest is unknown. The sample contains some 330,000 clones, roughly 90% of them found a single time. Less than 20% of the sample is held by the ten biggest clonotypes. Sequenced material: PBMCs or T cells enriched from blood (not recorded which). These receptors all stem from a woman aged 30 to 39 who had recovered from COVID-19.

The rearrangement joins TRBV4-3 to TRBJ1-4; TRBD1 aligns across 8 bases. V lost 1 base and J lost 8; bases outside the gene matches: 6. Germline assignment: CDR1 LGHNA and CDR2 YSLEER. The CDR3 length is 15 residues. CDR3 DNA: TGCGCCAGCAGCCAAGCCGCGGGACAGGAGGAAAAACTGTTTTTT. This sequence encodes CASSQAAGQEEKLFF.

The chain uses TRBV28 and TRBJ1-2, with D possibly TRBD1 on 6 matching bases. Germline V lookup: CDR1 MDHEN, CDR2 SYDVKM. The CDR3 sequence is 13 residues long. V lost 6 bases, J lost 8 bases, and 16 bases lay in between. The CDR3 is CASSTLRDKGYTF. In DNA form, the CDR3 reads TGTGCCAGCAGCACTCTCCGGGACAAAGGCTACACCTTC.

J is TRBJ1-4 and V is TRBV4-3; maybe TRBD1 (5 bases). Trimming cost V 4 bases and J 2 bases, with 17 bases left between them. CDR1 LGHNA and CDR2 YSLEER come from the germline V gene. The CDR3 totals 17 residues. The CDR3 sequence is CASSPGESRATNEKLFF. The CDR3 DNA sequence: TGCGCCAGCAGCCCCGGTGAAAGCAGGGCCACTAATGAAAAACTGTTTTTT.

This clone appeared once. V usage is TRBV4-3 and J usage is TRBJ1-3, with D unclear. In germline, CDR1 is LGHNA, CDR2 YSLEER. V was cut by 0 bases and J by 2 bases, with 17 bases left in between. The CDR3 sequence is 18 residues long. For the CDR3, the DNA is TGCGCCAGCAGCCAAGATAGGTTGCGGAGCTTAACTGGAAACACCATATATTTT. Translating gives CASSQDRLRSLTGNTIYF.

The V call is TRBV28, the J call TRBJ1-4, with D possibly TRBD1 on 5 matching bases. V gave up 3 bases and J gave up 6 bases, with 11 bases separating them. The CDR3 consists of 14 residues. CDR1 and CDR2 from the germline V gene are MDHEN and SYDVKM. For the CDR3, the DNA is TGTGCCAGCAGTTTGGGGGGGAGGGATGAAAAACTGTTTTTT. This sequence encodes CASSLGGRDEKLFF.

This chain links TRBV7-9 with TRBJ2-6; D not certain. From germline, CDR1 is SEHNR and CDR2 FQNEAQ (reference sequence). The CDR3 length is 14 residues. V was shortened by 3 bases and J by 0 bases, with 3 bases between the two germline ends. CDR3 sequence (DNA): TGTGCCAGCAGCTTTAGCTCTGGGGCCAACGTCCTGACTTTC. Protein: CASSFSSGANVLTF.

V is TRBV4-1 and J is TRBJ2-1, with 13 nucleotides matching TRBD2. The V segment lost 4 bases and the J segment 8 bases; nucleotides outside the gene matches: 11. Per the germline V gene, CDR1 is MGHRA and CDR2 is YSYEKL. The CDR3 contains 17 residues. The CDR3 region has the DNA TGCGCCAGCAGCCCACTTTCAAGGACTAGCGGGAGCGATGAGCAGTTCTTC. Protein product: CASSPLSRTSGSDEQFF.

The chain employs TRBV20-1 and TRBJ2-4; D is undetermined. Germline CDR1 DFQATT, CDR2 SNEGSKA (reference sequence). Between the trimmed V and J ends, which lost 3 bases and 0 bases, there was a span of 9 bases. The CDR3 contains 14 residues. Here the CDR3 DNA reads TGCAGTGCTAGTACGACTTCAGCCAAAAACATTCAGTACTTC. Translated, it gives CSASTTSAKNIQYF.

The rearrangement uses TRBV6-2 or TRBV6-3 and TRBJ2-7; no definite D call. This CDR3 spans 12 amino acids. The V gene's germline CDR1 is MNHEY and CDR2 SVGEGT. Trimming left V 2 bases short and J 5 bases short, with 7 bases between. The CDR3 loop reads CASSYPSHEQYF. CDR3 sequence (DNA): TGTGCCAGCAGTTACCCTTCCCACGAGCAGTACTTC.